Below, one T cell receptor beta chain is given with its context. What it binds is not known. 5'RACE template switching built TCR beta cDNA with unique molecular identifiers. Reprocessing the 5' RACE reads, TCRdb reports a single entry for every CDR3 protein and omits DNA. In all, the sample yields about 430,000 distinct CDR3 sequences. This entry belongs to a study of T cells expressing NK-cell markers. The study's findings and limits: These clonotypes also led the CD3+CD56-NKG2C+ fraction in four donors. The dominant NKG2C+ clonotypes represented 1.0-7.0% of CD8+ T cells in over 5 donors.

Germline loops: CDR1 DFQATT, CDR2 SNEGSKA (reference sequence). CDR3 size: 14 residues. This clonotype was obtained from a woman aged 50 to 60 in good health. The chain combines TRBV20-1 with TRBJ2-3; TCRdb reports TRBD1, a call that lacks DNA to check it against. The sample consisted of blood T cells: a sorted CD56 or NKG2C T cell subset, CD4+ or CD8+ T cells, or bulk PBMC T cells (not recorded which). The CDR3 sequence is CSATGAGHTDTQYF.